Listed below are T cell receptor beta chains from one sample, sequenced in a study of quantifying T cell responses using KT2 cells. One entry per CDR3 protein, called by TCRdb with MiXCR from the UMI-ligation and nested PCR reads. The data contain tens of thousands of distinct CDR3 sequences, 12% of them singletons. Sequencing was carried out using PBMCs spiked with cells of the T cell clone KT2. The receptors shown here come from a human donor. Both conserved end residues are part of each CDR3. D genes are given only for firm matches. Clone size is shown for a subset of rows, as once, few, many or a class of expanded clone.

>TRBD1|TRBV4-2|many|TRBJ2-7
TGTGCCAGCAGCCAAGATCGGGGCAGGGGGCACGACGAGCAGTACTTC
CASSQDRGRGHDEQYF
>-|TRBV6-7|-|TRBJ1-6
TGTGCCAGCAGTTTAGTGGGGCAGGGAGAAATGGCCCTCCACTTT
CASSLVGQGEMALHF
>-|TRBV6-2/TRBV6-3|many|TRBJ2-1
TGTGCCAGCAGTTACTGGGGTGAGCAGTTCTTC
CASSYWGEQFF
>TRBD1|TRBV29-1|-|TRBJ1-1
TGCAGCGTTGATCCAGGGGACAGGGGATTCACTGAAGCTTTCTTT
CSVDPGDRGFTEAFF
>-|TRBV5-1|few|TRBJ2-7
TGCGCCAGCCTACACTACGAGCAGTACTTC
CASLHYEQYF
>-|TRBV7-6|many|TRBJ1-1
TGTGCCAGCAGCTTAGGTGAGGCATCGCTTTTCTTT
CASSLGEASLFF
>-|TRBV5-8|few|TRBJ2-3
TGTGCCAGCAGCTCATTGGGCACAGATACGCAGTATTTT
CASSSLGTDTQYF
>TRBD1|TRBV28|-|TRBJ1-5
TGTGCCAGCAGTTTAGGGAGTCGGCCAGGGGGCCAGCCCCAGCATTTT
CASSLGSRPGGQPQHF
>-|TRBV10-3|many|TRBJ1-1
TGTGCCATCAGTGAGTCAACGGAGAACACTGAAGCTTTCTTT
CAISESTENTEAFF
>-|TRBV7-9|few|TRBJ2-1
TGTGCCAGCAGCTTAGTTAGGGAGACCTCCAATGCAAATGAGCAGTTCTTC
CASSLVRETSNANEQFF
>TRBD2|TRBV3-1|-|TRBJ2-5
TGTGCCAGCAGCCAAGCTCGGACTAGCGGACAAGAGACCCAGTACTTC
CASSQARTSGQETQYF
>TRBD2|TRBV5-1|medium-sized|TRBJ2-2
TGCGCCAGTACGGGCGGCACTAGCGGGATAGCCGGGGAGCTGTTTTTT
CASTGGTSGIAGELFF
>-|TRBV6-1|-|TRBJ2-5
TGTGCCAGCAGTGAATCCCTCGCCCCCCCGCCGTCCCGAGAGACCCAGTACTTC
CASSESLAPPPSRETQYF
>-|TRBV12-3/TRBV12-4|few|TRBJ1-3
TGTGCCAGCAGCCCCCACCGCCGGGGAGGGAACACCATATATTTT
CASSPHRRGGNTIYF
>TRBD1|TRBV6-2/TRBV6-3|many|TRBJ2-7
TGTGCCAGCACCCTTTACGGGACAGCCTACGAGCAGTACTTC
CASTLYGTAYEQYF
>-|TRBV2|-|TRBJ1-1
TGTGCCAGCAGTGTTCTACAGGTCGAGGCTTTCTTT
CASSVLQVEAFF
>-|TRBV7-8|-|TRBJ1-2
TGTGCCAGCAGCTTAGATTTGGAGGGGAGTTATGACTATGGCTACACCTTC
CASSLDLEGSYDYGYTF
>-|TRBV4-1|-|TRBJ2-4
TGCGCCAGCAGCCAACCCGCGAGAGAGGGAGCCAAAAACATTCAGTACTTC
CASSQPAREGAKNIQYF